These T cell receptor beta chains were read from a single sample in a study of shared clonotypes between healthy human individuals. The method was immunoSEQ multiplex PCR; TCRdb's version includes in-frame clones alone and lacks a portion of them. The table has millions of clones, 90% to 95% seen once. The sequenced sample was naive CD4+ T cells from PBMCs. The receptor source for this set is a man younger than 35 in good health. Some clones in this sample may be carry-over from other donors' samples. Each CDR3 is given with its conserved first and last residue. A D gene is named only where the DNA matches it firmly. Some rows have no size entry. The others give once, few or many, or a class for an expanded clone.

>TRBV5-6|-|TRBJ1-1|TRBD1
CASSRGTGQGRNMNTEAFF
TGTGCCAGCAGTCGGGGGACGGGACAGGGGCGGAATATGAACACTGAAGCTTTCTTT
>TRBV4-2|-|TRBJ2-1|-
CASSQVRAWGNEQFF
TGTGCCAGCAGCCAAGTTAGGGCTTGGGGCAATGAGCAGTTCTTC
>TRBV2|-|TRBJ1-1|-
CASSALGRDTEAFF
TGTGCCAGCAGTGCTTTGGGCAGGGACACTGAAGCTTTCTTT
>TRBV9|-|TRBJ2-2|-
CASSPRDKNTGELFF
TGTGCCAGCAGCCCACGGGACAAGAACACCGGGGAGCTGTTTTTT
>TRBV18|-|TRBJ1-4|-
CASSPGLATNEKLFF
TGTGCCAGCTCTCCCGGACTTGCAACTAATGAAAAACTGTTTTTT
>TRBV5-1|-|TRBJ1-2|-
CASSPTLATSNYGYTF
TGCGCCAGCAGCCCCACTCTAGCAACGTCTAACTATGGCTACACCTTC
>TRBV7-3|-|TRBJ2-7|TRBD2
CASSPGLASEQYF
TGTGCCAGCAGCCCTGGACTAGCGTCCGAGCAGTACTTC
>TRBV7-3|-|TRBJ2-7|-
CASSTTGSSYEQYF
TGTGCCAGCAGCACGACTGGTAGCTCCTACGAGCAGTACTTC
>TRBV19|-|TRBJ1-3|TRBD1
CASGTGVLSGNTIYF
TGTGCCAGTGGGACAGGGGTTCTTTCTGGAAACACCATATATTTT
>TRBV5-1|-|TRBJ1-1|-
CASSLEGQPTEAFF
TGCGCCAGCAGCTTGGAGGGGCAACCCACTGAAGCTTTCTTT
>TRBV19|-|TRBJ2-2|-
CASTPQGTGELFF
TGTGCCAGTACCCCCCAGGGCACCGGGGAGCTGTTTTTT
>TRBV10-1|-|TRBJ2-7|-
CASSEYRSMQYF
TGCGCCAGCAGTGAGTACAGGTCGATGCAGTACTTC
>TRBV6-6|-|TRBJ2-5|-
CASSYSAGDKETQYF
TGTGCCAGCAGTTACTCGGCAGGGGATAAAGAGACCCAGTACTTC
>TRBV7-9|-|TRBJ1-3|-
CASSLAGGGSGNTIYF
TGTGCCAGCAGCTTAGCGGGCGGGGGTAGTGGAAACACCATATATTTT
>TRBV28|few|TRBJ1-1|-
CASSLPLGGVNTEAFF
TGTGCCAGCAGTCTTCCTCTTGGGGGAGTGAACACTGAAGCTTTCTTT
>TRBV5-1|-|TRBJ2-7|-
CASSSGIYEQYF
TGCGCCAGCAGCTCGGGAATCTACGAGCAGTACTTC
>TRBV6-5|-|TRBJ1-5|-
CASSYGAGGNQPQHF
TGTGCCAGCAGTTACGGAGCAGGGGGCAATCAGCCCCAGCATTTT
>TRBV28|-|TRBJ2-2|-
CASSSRIGELFF
TGTGCCAGCAGTTCCCGGATAGGGGAGCTGTTTTTT
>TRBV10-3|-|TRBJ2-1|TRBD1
CAISRQPGQGYNEQFF
TGTGCCATCAGCCGTCAACCGGGACAGGGATACAATGAGCAGTTCTTC
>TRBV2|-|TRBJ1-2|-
CATTSGGLPNYGYTF
TGTGCCACAACGAGTGGGGGCCTTCCTAACTATGGCTACACCTTC
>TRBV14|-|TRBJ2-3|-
CASSQVTDTQYF
TGTGCCAGCAGCCAAGTCACAGATACGCAGTATTTT
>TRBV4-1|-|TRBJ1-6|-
CASSQGWGLHF
TGCGCCAGCAGCCAAGGTTGGGGCCTCCACTTT
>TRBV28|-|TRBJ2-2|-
CASSPGKWGELFF
TGTGCCAGCAGCCCAGGGAAGTGGGGGGAGCTGTTTTTT
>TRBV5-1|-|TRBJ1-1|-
CASSLARENTEAFF
TGCGCCAGCAGCTTGGCAAGGGAGAACACTGAAGCTTTCTTT
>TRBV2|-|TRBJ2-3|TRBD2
CASSEHGGSETDTQYF
TGTGCCAGCAGTGAACATGGCGGGAGTGAGACAGATACGCAGTATTTT
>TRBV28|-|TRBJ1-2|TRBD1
CASSPDRGYGYTF
TGTGCCAGCAGTCCTGACAGGGGCTATGGCTACACCTTC
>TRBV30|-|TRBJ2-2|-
CAWSSTVSNTGELFF
TGTGCCTGGAGTTCGACGGTCTCGAACACCGGGGAGCTGTTTTTT
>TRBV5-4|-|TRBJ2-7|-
CASSLSSATEQRLLYEQYF
TGTGCCAGCAGCTTGAGCAGCGCGACCGAACAGAGACTATTATACGAGCAGTACTTC
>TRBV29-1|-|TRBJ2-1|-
CSATRRLAYNEQFF
TGCAGCGCCACCCGGCGACTAGCCTACAATGAGCAGTTCTTC
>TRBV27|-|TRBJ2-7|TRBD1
CASSGQGSGQYF
TGTGCCAGCAGCGGACAGGGTTCAGGGCAGTACTTC
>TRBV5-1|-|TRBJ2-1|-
CASSLGRSALSDEQFF
TGCGCCAGCAGCTTGGGACGATCGGCCCTCTCGGATGAGCAGTTCTTC
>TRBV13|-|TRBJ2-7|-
CASSWARGEAYEQYF
TGTGCCAGCAGCTGGGCCAGGGGCGAGGCCTACGAGCAGTACTTC
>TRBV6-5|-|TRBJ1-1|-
CASIDLGGLTAFF
TGTGCCAGCATCGACCTTGGGGGGCTGACAGCTTTCTTT
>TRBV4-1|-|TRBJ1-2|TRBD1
CASSQDQGAIGYTF
TGCGCCAGCAGCCAAGATCAGGGGGCGATCGGCTACACCTTC
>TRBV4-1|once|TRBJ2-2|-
CASSQGQRVTGELFF
TGCGCCAGCAGCCAGGGACAGCGGGTCACCGGGGAGCTGTTTTTT
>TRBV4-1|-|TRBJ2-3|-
CASSQDPGAGTDTQYF
TGCGCCAGCAGCCAAGATCCGGGGGCAGGTACAGATACGCAGTATTTT
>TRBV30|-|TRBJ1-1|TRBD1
CAWKLGRGLEAFF
TGTGCCTGGAAGCTGGGCAGGGGGCTTGAAGCTTTCTTT
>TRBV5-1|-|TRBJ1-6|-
CASSLGTAQDNSPLHF
TGCGCCAGCAGCTTGGGGACAGCCCAAGACAATTCACCCCTCCACTTT
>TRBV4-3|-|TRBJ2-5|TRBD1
CASSPGQGQETQYF
TGCGCCAGCAGCCCCGGACAGGGGCAAGAGACCCAGTACTTC
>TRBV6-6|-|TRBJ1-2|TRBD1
CASSPGQSGYTF
TGTGCCAGCAGTCCGGGACAGTCTGGCTACACCTTC
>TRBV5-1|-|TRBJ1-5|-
CASSLTPDSNQPQHF
TGCGCCAGCAGCTTGACCCCCGATAGCAATCAGCCCCAGCATTTT
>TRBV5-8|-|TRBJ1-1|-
CASTWGGNTEAFF
TGTGCCAGCACCTGGGGGGGGAACACTGAAGCTTTCTTT
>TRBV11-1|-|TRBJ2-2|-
CAIQNTGELFF
TGTGCCATACAAAACACCGGGGAGCTGTTTTTT
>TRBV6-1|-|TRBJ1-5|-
CASSGTGNQPQHF
TGTGCCAGCTCCGGGACGGGAAATCAGCCCCAGCATTTT
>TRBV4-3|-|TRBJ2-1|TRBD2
CASSQGTSGRYNEQFF
TGCGCCAGCAGCCAAGGGACTAGCGGGAGATACAATGAGCAGTTCTTC
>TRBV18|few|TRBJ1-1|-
CASSPRTGNTEAFF
TGTGCCAGCTCTCCCAGGACGGGTAACACTGAAGCTTTCTTT
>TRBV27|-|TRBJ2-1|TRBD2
CASSFSGRTNEQFF
TGTGCCAGCAGTTTTAGCGGGAGGACGAATGAGCAGTTCTTC
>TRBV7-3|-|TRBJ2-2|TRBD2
CASRPGLAGGTGELFF
TGTGCCAGCAGGCCGGGACTAGCGGGAGGAACCGGGGAGCTGTTTTTT
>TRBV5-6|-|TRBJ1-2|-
CASSLGAGSYGYTF
TGTGCCAGCAGCTTGGGCGCAGGGAGCTATGGCTACACCTTC
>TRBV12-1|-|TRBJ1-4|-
CASSFKGEKLFF
TGTGCCAGCAGCTTTAAGGGTGAAAAACTGTTTTTT
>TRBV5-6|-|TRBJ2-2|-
CASSLYVGELFF
TGTGCCAGCAGCTTGTATGTCGGGGAGCTGTTTTTT
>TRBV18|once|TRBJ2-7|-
CASSPMSSYEQYF
TGTGCCAGCTCACCTATGAGCTCCTACGAGCAGTACTTC
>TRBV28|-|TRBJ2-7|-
CASSLPLVTPKEQYF
TGTGCCAGCAGTTTACCTCTAGTGACCCCTAAAGAGCAGTACTTC